This is a list of T cell receptor beta chains from one sample in a study of CD8+ T cells in alopecia areata. Generated by immunoSEQ multiplex PCR, the TCRdb table keeps only in-frame clones and is missing some. The sample lists some 120,000 clones, around 45% occurring once. Sequenced: NKG2D-low CD8+ T cells sorted from blood. Receptor source: a human donor with alopecia areata. The CDR3 runs from the conserved cysteine through the conserved F or W. D genes are given only for firm matches. For some rows the clone size is stated as once, few or many, or as a class when expanded; others skip it.

len	d_gene	v_gene	j_gene	abundance	CDR3aa	CDR3nt
13	TRBD1	TRBV7-2	TRBJ1-1	.	CASSSGQGIEAFF	TGTGCCAGCAGTAGTGGACAGGGCATTGAAGCTTTCTTT
14	.	TRBV29-1	TRBJ2-3	.	CSVEVRTSTDTQYF	TGCAGCGTTGAGGTCAGGACTAGCACAGATACGCAGTATTTT
14	.	TRBV7-2	TRBJ1-1	.	CASSSVAGETEAFF	TGTGCCAGCAGCTCCGTTGCTGGGGAGACTGAAGCTTTCTTT
13	TRBD2	TRBV29-1	TRBJ2-1	.	CSVVGLAYNEQFF	TGCAGCGTTGTTGGACTAGCCTACAATGAGCAGTTCTTC
16	TRBD2	TRBV29-1	TRBJ2-3	.	CSVAGGLAGVPDTQYF	TGCAGCGTTGCGGGAGGACTAGCGGGAGTTCCGGATACGCAGTATTTT
15	.	TRBV29-1	TRBJ2-1	few	CSVEGDKSSYNEQFF	TGCAGCGTTGAGGGAGACAAGAGCTCCTACAATGAGCAGTTCTTC
13	.	TRBV18	TRBJ2-7	.	CASSPSVGDEQYF	TGTGCCAGCTCTCCGTCGGTTGGCGACGAGCAGTACTTC
15	.	TRBV9	TRBJ2-7	few	CASSVAAAPTYEQYF	TGTGCCAGCAGCGTAGCTGCAGCCCCCACCTACGAGCAGTACTTC
12	.	TRBV9	TRBJ2-2	.	CASSASTGELFF	TGTGCCAGCAGCGCTTCCACCGGGGAGCTGTTTTTT
13	.	TRBV30	TRBJ2-7	.	CASTDSRSYEQYF	TGTGCCTCCACCGATAGCAGGTCCTACGAGCAGTACTTC
9	TRBD2	TRBV29-1	TRBJ2-1	few	CSLGLPQFF	TGCAGCTTGGGACTACCACAGTTCTTC
15	TRBD1	TRBV29-1	TRBJ2-7	.	CSVENPGQGLYEQYF	TGCAGCGTTGAAAATCCGGGACAGGGGTTGTACGAGCAGTACTTC
15	.	TRBV27	TRBJ2-7	.	CASSLRGAPDYEQYF	TGTGCCAGCAGTTTAAGGGGAGCCCCAGATTACGAGCAGTACTTC
16	.	TRBV28	TRBJ2-6	few	CASSSPLGSGANVLTF	TGTGCCAGCAGTTCCCCCCTTGGCTCTGGGGCCAACGTCCTGACTTTC
12	.	TRBV29-1	TRBJ1-1	few	CSVGWGLAEAFF	TGCAGCGTTGGGTGGGGTTTGGCTGAAGCTTTCTTT
11	.	TRBV5-4	TRBJ2-1	few	CASSLGRGVFF	TGTGCCAGCAGCTTGGGCAGGGGCGTGTTCTTC
13	.	TRBV2	TRBJ2-7	.	CASSVREAYEQYF	TGTGCCAGCAGTGTACGAGAGGCTTACGAGCAGTACTTC
12	.	TRBV27	TRBJ1-2	.	CASSSPGGGYTF	TGTGCCAGCTCTTCGCCCGGAGGCGGCTACACCTTC
18	TRBD2	TRBV27	TRBJ2-2	.	CASSLYIGLAVNTGELFF	TGTGCCAGCAGTTTATATATCGGACTAGCGGTGAACACCGGGGAGCTGTTTTTT
14	.	TRBV29-1	TRBJ2-5	few	CSVVIIGQSETQYF	TGCAGCGTTGTCATAATCGGACAGTCGGAGACCCAGTACTTC
12	TRBD1	TRBV29-1	TRBJ1-1	.	CSVEGGQGATFF	TGCAGCGTTGAAGGGGGACAGGGGGCAACTTTCTTT
14	TRBD1	TRBV29-1	TRBJ2-4	.	CSVEEGTGKNIQYF	TGCAGCGTTGAAGAAGGGACAGGGAAAAACATTCAGTACTTC
14	.	TRBV5-6	TRBJ2-5	.	CASSWGSVQETQYF	TGTGCCAGCAGCTGGGGGAGCGTTCAAGAGACCCAGTACTTC
14	TRBD1	TRBV29-1	TRBJ2-5	few	CSVLGQGARETQYF	TGCAGCGTCCTCGGACAGGGGGCTCGGGAGACCCAGTACTTC
11	.	TRBV5-4	TRBJ1-1	.	CASSAGAEAFF	TGTGCCAGCAGCGCAGGGGCTGAAGCTTTCTTT